This T cell receptor (beta chain) is drawn from a study of T-cell memory formation after mild COVID-19 (dated by TCRdb to the early 2020s). About the full investigation: Most TCR sequence clusters were specific to one of the two donors. Longitudinal TCRalpha and TCRbeta repertoire sequencing tracked T-cell clones expanding and contracting after mild COVID-19 in a couple of donors. The cohort was made up of two young adult volunteers, one female and one male, who were previously healthy. General study outcomes and caveats: Balanced CD4/CD8 phenotypes were observed for clones contracting from day 15 to 85, whereas a bias towards CD4+ was observed for a second wave of clones expanding from day 15 to 37. Contracting CD4+ clones were located mainly in the CM and EM memory subsets, whereas CD8+ clones were found to be enriched in EMRA. Some responding clones were detected in pre-infection memory, suggesting pre-existing cross-reactive memory T cells joined the SARS-CoV-2 response. The second-wave clones that peaked on day 37 were not confirmed to be SARS-CoV-2 specific. Only a couple of mild cases were covered by the study, and larger cohorts that include severe cases with pre-infection samples were considered necessary.

PBMCs were isolated by Ficoll-Paque density gradient centrifugation. Worth noting for this clonotype: What this receptor recognizes is not known. No much larger clone is present one base from it, and per-base qualities are unavailable.

Sequencing used an Illumina NovaSeq 6000. cDNA libraries for TCRalpha and TCRbeta were prepared by 5'RACE using constant-segment primers, with sample barcodes and unique molecular identifiers added. RNA was extracted from every sample with Trizol reagent. The libraries were amplified in two PCR steps, and the second step added a second sample barcode and Illumina TruSeq adapters. Sequencing of the libraries was done on an Illumina NovaSeq, producing 2 x 150 bp paired-end reads. Under the source paper's analysis protocol: Reads were demultiplexed and collapsed into UMI-guided consensus sequences with migec v1.2.7. Using mixcr v2.1.11, UMI consensuses were aligned to TRA and TRB V and J templates and then assembled into clonotypes. Expanded or contracted clonotypes were those called significant by both edgeR and NoisET, with noise models trained on biological replicates. edgeR calls used a false discovery rate-adjusted p below 0.01 and a log2 fold-change threshold of 1. As an exploratory analysis of dynamics, PCA with hierarchical clustering was applied to max-normalized trajectories of the 1000 most abundant clonotypes. Each responding clone was given a CD4 or CD8 phenotype based on the CD4+ and CD8+ repertoires, which had been sequenced separately. TCRdb handled the public reads itself, with Q25 trimming in fastp and clone calling in MiXCR, and kept productive beta chains. Each CDR3 protein gets just one entry, which takes the most common genes and DNA from the rows behind it. It is TCRdb's table, rather than the study itself, that gives the V and J calls and clone size. The sample has 350,000 to 550,000 distinct CDR3 sequences on record, roughly 18% of them singletons. Roughly a fifth of the sample is in the top ten clones.

The germline V gene supplies CDR1 SGHTA and CDR2 FQGNSA. V is pruned by 5 bases and J by 8 bases, leaving 11 bases of the junction without a gene match. The CDR3 numbers 14 residues from cysteine through phenylalanine. Just CDR3 DNA is preserved here, 42 bases in frame from base 1. This receptor was identified in a man aged 18 to 30 who had mild COVID-19 (a few samples of this study predate the infection). The sample titles of this study are shuffled in the database, so cell type and time point are left out; the donor was told from shared clones. The source material was PBMCs or a T cell subset sorted from them (not recorded which). The chain uses TRBV7-2 and TRBJ1-2, and 7 junctional nucleotides match TRBD1. The CDR3 region: CASSPRDSHWGYTF. The sequenced DNA is TGTGCCAGCAGCCCACGGGACAGTCACTGGGGCTACACCTTC.